One sample yielded the 7 T cell receptor beta chains listed below, sequenced in a study of cytomegalovirus exposure and HLA in healthy donors. PCR used 60 Vbeta primers and 13 Jbeta primers. TCRdb's copy holds only in-frame clones and misses some; the assay was immunoSEQ multiplex PCR. Of roughly 170,000 clones detected, about four fifths appear once; the ten largest clones hold 5.5% to 7.5%. Sequencing input: PBMCs. The receptors come from a man aged 25 to 40 in good health and CMV-seropositive.

This clone was detected only once. The chain links TRBV25-1 to TRBJ1-4; D is uncertain. The CDR3 extends over 14 amino acids. With 6 bases removed from V and 8 bases from J, the gap between germline ends came to 16 bases. Germline loops: CDR1 MGHDK, CDR2 SYGVNS. The CDR3 DNA is TGTGCCAGCAGAAAGAGTGGAGGCCGGGAAAAACTGTTTTTT. It yields the protein CASRKSGGREKLFF.

The J gene is TRBJ2-5, the V gene TRBV5-1; 11 bases fit TRBD2. This CDR3 is built from 16 residues. With V trimmed by 1 base and J by 2 bases, 4 bases remained unmatched. The germline gives CDR1 SGHRS, CDR2 YFSETQ. DNA for the CDR3: TGCGCCAGCAGCTTGATAGCTAGCGGGGGGCAAGAGACCCAGTACTTC. This gives the protein CASSLIASGGQETQYF.

The chain carries TRBV5-6 and TRBJ2-2, with 9 bases matching TRBD1. The germline V gene encodes CDR1 SGHDT and CDR2 YYEEEE. The CDR3 spans 16 residues. V was clipped by 3 bases and J by 9 bases; unmatched bases: 12. This CDR3 reads CASSSSHRGRNWELFF. CDR3 bases: TGTGCCAGCAGCTCGTCTCACAGGGGGCGAAACTGGGAGCTGTTTTTT.

This clone was recorded a few times. The chain recombines TRBV10-1 with TRBJ2-3; D is uncertain. The germline V and J ends were trimmed by 0 bases and 2 bases, with 12 bases remaining between them. CDR3 size: 16 residues. Germline V CDR1 and CDR2: WNHNN, SYGVQD (reference sequence). CDR3 DNA sequence: TGCGCCAGCAGTGAGTCGACGGAACGACTCACAGATACGCAGTATTTT. Translated, it gives CASSESTERLTDTQYF.

J is TRBJ2-7 and V is TRBV10-3, with D tentatively TRBD1 (6 bases). This CDR3 is 12 amino acids long. Germline V gene data show CDR1 as ENHRY and CDR2 as SYGVKD. The V gene lost 10 bases and the J gene lost 1 base, with 11 bases spanning the gap. CDR3 in amino acids: CATKDRSYEQYF. DNA for the CDR3: TGTGCCACGAAGGACAGATCCTACGAGCAGTACTTC.

The gene calls are TRBV27 and TRBJ1-6; D unclear. Germline-derived CDR1 and CDR2 are MNHEY and SMNVEV (reference sequence). The CDR3 consists of 16 residues. V lost 6 bases to trimming and J lost 6 bases, with 18 bases between them. The CDR3 spells CASSRKSEFSNSPLHF. CDR3 sequence (DNA): TGTGCCAGCAGCCGCAAGTCGGAGTTCTCTAATTCACCCCTCCACTTT.

J is TRBJ1-2 and V is TRBV6-5; 7 nucleotides line up with TRBD1. Germline values: CDR1 MNHEY, CDR2 SVGAGI. Germline trimming cut 2 bases from V and 3 bases from J; bases unmatched to any gene: 6. This CDR3 region has 15 residues. This CDR3 reads CASSYRGRPDYGYTF. For the CDR3, the DNA is TGTGCCAGCAGTTACAGGGGGCGGCCAGACTATGGCTACACCTTC.